This T cell receptor (beta chain) appears in the sequencing data of a study of shared clonotypes between healthy human individuals. Clones were read by immunoSEQ multiplex PCR, and TCRdb kept only the in-frame ones, dropping some. The profile shows roughly 810,000 clones, about 97% of them singletons. CD45RO negativity and positive selection for CCR7 defined naive CD8 cells, a population that excluded terminally differentiated effector memory CD45RA+ cells. Input material: naive CD8+ T cells sorted from blood. This sequence originates from a young man in good health.

CDR3 coding DNA: TGTGCCTGGAGACAGGGGAGCCCTGAAGCTTTCTTT. As protein: CAWRQGSPEAFF. The rearrangement joins TRBV30 to TRBJ1-1, with 7 bases lining up with TRBD1. J was trimmed by 6 bases and V by 3 bases; bases with no gene match: 4. The CDR3 is 12 residues long. Germline CDR1 is GTSNPN and CDR2 is SVGIG (reference sequence).